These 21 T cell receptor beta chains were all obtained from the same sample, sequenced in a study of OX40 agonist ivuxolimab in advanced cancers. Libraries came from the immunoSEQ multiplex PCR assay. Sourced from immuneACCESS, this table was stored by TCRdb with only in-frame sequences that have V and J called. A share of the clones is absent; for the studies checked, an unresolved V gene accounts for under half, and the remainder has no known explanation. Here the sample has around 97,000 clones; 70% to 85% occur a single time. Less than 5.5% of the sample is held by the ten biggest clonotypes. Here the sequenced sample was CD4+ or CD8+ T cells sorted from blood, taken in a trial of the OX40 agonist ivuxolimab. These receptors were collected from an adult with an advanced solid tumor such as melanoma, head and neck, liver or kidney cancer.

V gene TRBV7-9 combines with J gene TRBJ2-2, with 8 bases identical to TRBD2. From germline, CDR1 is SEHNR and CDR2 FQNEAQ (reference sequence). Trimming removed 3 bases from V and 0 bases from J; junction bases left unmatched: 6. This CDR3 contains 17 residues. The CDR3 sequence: CASSFVAGGANTGELFF. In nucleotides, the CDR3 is TGTGCCAGCAGCTTTGTGGCGGGAGGCGCGAACACCGGGGAGCTGTTTTTT. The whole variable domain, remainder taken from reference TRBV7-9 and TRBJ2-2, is DTGVSQNPRHKITKRGQNVTFRCDPISEHNRLYWYRQTLGQGPEFLTYFQNEAQLEKSRLLSDRFSAERPKGSFSTLEIQRTEQGDSAMYLCASSFVAGGANTGELFFGEGSRLTVL.

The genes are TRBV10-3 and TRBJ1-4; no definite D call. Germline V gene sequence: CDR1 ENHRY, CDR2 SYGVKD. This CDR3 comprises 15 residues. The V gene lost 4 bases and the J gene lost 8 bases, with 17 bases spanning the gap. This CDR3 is CAISADIFSGEKLFF. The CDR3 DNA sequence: TGTGCCATCAGTGCCGACATCTTCTCGGGGGAAAAACTGTTTTTT.

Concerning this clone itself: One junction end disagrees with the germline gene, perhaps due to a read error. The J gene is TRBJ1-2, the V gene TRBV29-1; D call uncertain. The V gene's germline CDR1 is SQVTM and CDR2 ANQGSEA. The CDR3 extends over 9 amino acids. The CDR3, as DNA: TGCAGCGTTAACAATGGCTACACCTTC. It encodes CSVNNGYTF.

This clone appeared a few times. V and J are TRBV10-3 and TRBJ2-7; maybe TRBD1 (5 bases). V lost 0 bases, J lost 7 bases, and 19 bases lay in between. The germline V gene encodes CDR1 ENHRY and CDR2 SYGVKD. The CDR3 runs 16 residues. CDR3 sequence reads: CAISESPGLPGVEQYF. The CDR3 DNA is TGTGCCATCAGTGAGTCCCCAGGGCTTCCTGGTGTAGAGCAGTACTTC.

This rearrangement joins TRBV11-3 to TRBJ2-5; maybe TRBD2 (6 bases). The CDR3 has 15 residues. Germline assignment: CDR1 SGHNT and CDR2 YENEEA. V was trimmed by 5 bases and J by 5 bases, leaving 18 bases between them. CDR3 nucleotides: TGTGCCAGCAGCCCGGGGGTCGGGCGACGGGAGACCCAGTACTTC. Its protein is CASSPGVGRRETQYF.

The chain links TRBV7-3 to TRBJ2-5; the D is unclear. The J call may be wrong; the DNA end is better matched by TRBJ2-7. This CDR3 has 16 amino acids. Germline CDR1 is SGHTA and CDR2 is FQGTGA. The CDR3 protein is CASSPERTPAIYEQYF. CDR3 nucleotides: TGTGCCAGCAGCCCGGAGAGGACCCCCGCCATCTACGAGCAGTACTTC.

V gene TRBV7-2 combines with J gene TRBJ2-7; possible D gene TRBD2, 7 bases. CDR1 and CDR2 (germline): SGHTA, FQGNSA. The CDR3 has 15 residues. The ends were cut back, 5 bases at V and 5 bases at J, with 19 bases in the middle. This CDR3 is CASSDGRGGWNEQYF. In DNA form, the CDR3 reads TGTGCCAGCAGCGACGGGCGCGGGGGCTGGAACGAGCAGTACTTC.

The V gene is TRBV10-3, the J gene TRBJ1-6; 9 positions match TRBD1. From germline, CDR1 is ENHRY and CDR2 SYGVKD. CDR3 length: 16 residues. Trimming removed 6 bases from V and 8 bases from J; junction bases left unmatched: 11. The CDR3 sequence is CAIRGTGQGTHSPLHF. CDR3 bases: TGTGCCATCAGGGGCACGGGACAGGGCACCCATTCACCCCTCCACTTT.

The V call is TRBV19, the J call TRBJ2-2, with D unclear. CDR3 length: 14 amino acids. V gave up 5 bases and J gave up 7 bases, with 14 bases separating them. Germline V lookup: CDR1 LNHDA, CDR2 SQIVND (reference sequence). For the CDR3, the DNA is TGTGCCAGTAGTGTCACATTTAGGGACGGGGAGCTGTTTTTT. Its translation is CASSVTFRDGELFF.

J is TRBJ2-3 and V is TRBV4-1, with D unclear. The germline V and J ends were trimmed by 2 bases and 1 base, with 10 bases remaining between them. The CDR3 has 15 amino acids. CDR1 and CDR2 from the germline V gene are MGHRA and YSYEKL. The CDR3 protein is CASSQLGTGTDTQYF. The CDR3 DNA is TGCGCCAGCAGCCAACTAGGAACGGGCACAGATACGCAGTATTTT.

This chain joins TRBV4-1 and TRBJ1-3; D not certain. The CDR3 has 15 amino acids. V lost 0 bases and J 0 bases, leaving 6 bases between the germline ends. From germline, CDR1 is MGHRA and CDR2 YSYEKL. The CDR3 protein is CASSQERDSGNTIYF. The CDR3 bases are TGCGCCAGCAGCCAAGAACGGGACTCTGGAAACACCATATATTTT.

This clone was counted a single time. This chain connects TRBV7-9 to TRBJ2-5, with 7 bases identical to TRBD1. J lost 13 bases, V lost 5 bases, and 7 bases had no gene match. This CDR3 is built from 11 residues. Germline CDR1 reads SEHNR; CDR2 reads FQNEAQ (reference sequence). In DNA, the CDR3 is TGTGCCAGCAGCCCGGACAGGCCTAGGTACTTC. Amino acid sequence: CASSPDRPRYF.

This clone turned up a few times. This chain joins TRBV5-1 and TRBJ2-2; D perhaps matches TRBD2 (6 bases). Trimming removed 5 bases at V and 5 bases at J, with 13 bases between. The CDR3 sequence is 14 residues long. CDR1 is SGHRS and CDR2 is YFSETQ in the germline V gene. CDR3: CASRDRLGTGELFF. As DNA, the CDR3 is TGCGCCAGCAGGGACCGACTAGGGACCGGGGAGCTGTTTTTT.

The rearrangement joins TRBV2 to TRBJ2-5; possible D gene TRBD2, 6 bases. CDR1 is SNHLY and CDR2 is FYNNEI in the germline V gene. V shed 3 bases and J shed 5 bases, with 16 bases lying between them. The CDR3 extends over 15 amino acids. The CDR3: CASSDPAGLMETQYF. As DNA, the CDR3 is TGTGCCAGCAGTGACCCAGCGGGCCTGATGGAGACCCAGTACTTC.

This chain's CDR3 is CASSYGDGREYRQYF. The CDR3 DNA reads as TGTGCCAGCAGTTACGGGGATGGAAGGGAATATCGGCAGTACTTC. This chain links TRBV6-5 with TRBJ2-7; D remains ambiguous. CDR1 is MNHEY, CDR2 SVGAGI, per germline. V lost 2 bases and J lost 9, with 20 bases in between. The CDR3 consists of 15 residues.

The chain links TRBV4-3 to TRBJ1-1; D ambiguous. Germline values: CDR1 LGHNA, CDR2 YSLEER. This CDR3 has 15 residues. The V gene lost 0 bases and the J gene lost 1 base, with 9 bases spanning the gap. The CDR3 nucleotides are TGCGCCAGCAGCCAAGAAGTGAGGACGAACACTGAAGCTTTCTTT. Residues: CASSQEVRTNTEAFF.

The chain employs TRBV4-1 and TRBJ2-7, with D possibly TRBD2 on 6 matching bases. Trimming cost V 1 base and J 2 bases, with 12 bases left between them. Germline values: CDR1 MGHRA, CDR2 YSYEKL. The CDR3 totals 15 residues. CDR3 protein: CASSQVSGPTYEQYF. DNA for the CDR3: TGCGCCAGCAGCCAAGTTAGCGGCCCGACCTACGAGCAGTACTTC.

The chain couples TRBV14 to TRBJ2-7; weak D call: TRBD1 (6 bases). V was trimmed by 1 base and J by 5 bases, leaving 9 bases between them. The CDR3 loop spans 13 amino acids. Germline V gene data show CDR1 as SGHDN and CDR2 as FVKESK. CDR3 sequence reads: CASSQAWTDEQYF. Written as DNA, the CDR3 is TGTGCCAGCAGCCAAGCGTGGACAGACGAGCAGTACTTC.

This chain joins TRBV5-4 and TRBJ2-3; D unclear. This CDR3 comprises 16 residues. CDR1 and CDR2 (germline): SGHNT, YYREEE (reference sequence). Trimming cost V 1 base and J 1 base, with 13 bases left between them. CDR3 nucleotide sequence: TGTGCCAGCAGCTTGTGGGGTAACCAGGGCACAGATACGCAGTATTTT. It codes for CASSLWGNQGTDTQYF.

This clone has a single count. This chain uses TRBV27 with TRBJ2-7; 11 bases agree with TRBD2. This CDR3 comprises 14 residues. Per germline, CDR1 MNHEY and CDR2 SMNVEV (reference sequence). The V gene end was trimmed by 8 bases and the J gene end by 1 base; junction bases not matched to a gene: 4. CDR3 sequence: CASWGTSGSYEQYF. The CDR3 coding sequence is TGTGCCAGCTGGGGGACTAGCGGTTCCTACGAGCAGTACTTC.

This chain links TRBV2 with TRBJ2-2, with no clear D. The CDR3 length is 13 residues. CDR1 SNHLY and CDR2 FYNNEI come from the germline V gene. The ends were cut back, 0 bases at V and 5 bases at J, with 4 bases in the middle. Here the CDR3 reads CASSEAYTGELFF. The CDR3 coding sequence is TGTGCCAGCAGTGAAGCTTATACCGGGGAGCTGTTTTTT.